This is a list of T cell receptor beta chains from one sample in a study of neurological immune-mediated disorders. TCRdb independently ran MiXCR on the 5' RACE reads; one entry per CDR3 protein. The table records tens of thousands of distinct CDR3 sequences, about 9.1% of them present only once. The specimen sequenced was PBMCs. The receptors come from a woman in her thirties or forties in good health. Both conserved end residues are part of each CDR3. Fields, in order: D gene, clone size, V gene, J gene, CDR3 protein, CDR3 DNA. A D gene is named only where the DNA matches it firmly. Clone size is shown for a subset of rows, as once, few, many or a class of expanded clone.

TRBD2	many	TRBV10-3	TRBJ2-7	CAIRSTSGRPYEQYF	TGTGCCATCAGGTCGACTAGCGGGAGACCCTACGAGCAGTACTTC
TRBD1	many	TRBV5-1	TRBJ1-1	CASSGTGAGGEAFF	TGCGCCAGCAGCGGGACAGGGGCGGGGGGCGAAGCTTTCTTT
TRBD1	many	TRBV24-1	TRBJ2-7	CATSDLAPGQGGEQYF	TGTGCCACCAGTGATTTGGCCCCGGGACAGGGTGGGGAGCAGTACTTC
.	many	TRBV7-2	TRBJ1-1	CASRMGGRVEATEAFF	TGTGCCAGCAGAATGGGCGGCAGGGTGGAGGCGACTGAAGCTTTCTTT
.	.	TRBV12-3/TRBV12-4	TRBJ1-2	CASRTQGLYNYGYTF	TGTGCCAGCAGAACACAGGGTCTGTATAACTATGGCTACACCTTC
TRBD1	many	TRBV7-2	TRBJ1-1	CASSPGGLSTEAFF	TGTGCCAGCAGCCCAGGGGGCCTCAGCACTGAAGCTTTCTTT
TRBD2	many	TRBV6-2/TRBV6-3	TRBJ2-7	CASRPSGRTSDEQYF	TGTGCCAGCAGGCCTAGCGGGAGGACATCGGACGAGCAGTACTTC
.	many	TRBV6-1	TRBJ2-2	CASSGSGSNTGELFF	TGTGCCAGCAGTGGCTCAGGATCGAACACCGGGGAGCTGTTTTTT
.	.	TRBV12-3/TRBV12-4	TRBJ1-3	CASSVLGGGHYSGNTIYF	TGTGCCAGCAGTGTCCTGGGGGGGGGCCATTACTCTGGAAACACCATATATTTT
.	many	TRBV20-1	TRBJ1-2	CSAIAGVNYGYTF	TGCAGTGCTATAGCAGGGGTTAACTATGGCTACACCTTC
.	many	TRBV12-3/TRBV12-4	TRBJ1-1	CASSLRTDAFF	TGTGCCAGCAGTTTACGGACAGACGCTTTCTTT
TRBD2	few	TRBV10-1	TRBJ2-3	CASSDAPGGSTDTQYF	TGCGCCAGCAGTGATGCCCCGGGGGGTAGCACAGATACGCAGTATTTT
TRBD1	many	TRBV12-3/TRBV12-4	TRBJ1-5	CASSLGDRDWQPQHF	TGTGCCAGCAGTTTGGGGGACAGGGATTGGCAGCCCCAGCATTTT
.	few	TRBV12-3/TRBV12-4	TRBJ1-2	CAISLGSFAGIGGYTF	TGTGCCATCAGTTTAGGCTCTTTTGCTGGAATAGGCGGCTACACCTTC
TRBD1	many	TRBV10-2	TRBJ2-3	CASSSRDRPTDTQYF	TGCGCCAGCAGTTCACGGGACAGGCCCACAGATACGCAGTATTTT
.	.	TRBV10-2	TRBJ1-2	CASSDVTGFYGYTF	TGCGCCAGCAGTGATGTGACAGGTTTCTATGGCTACACCTTC
.	many	TRBV20-1	TRBJ2-7	CSASPGLIYEQYF	TGCAGTGCTAGTCCAGGACTGATCTACGAGCAGTACTTC
.	few	TRBV29-1	TRBJ1-2	CSVVTGITNYGYTF	TGCAGCGTGGTTACAGGGATAACTAACTATGGCTACACCTTC
.	few	TRBV7-2	TRBJ2-7	CASSLVRGGGTFYEQYF	TGTGCCAGCAGCTTAGTAAGAGGAGGGGGGACATTCTACGAGCAGTACTTC
.	many	TRBV5-1	TRBJ2-2	CASSLQDRTNTGELFF	TGCGCCAGCAGCTTACAAGACAGAACGAACACCGGGGAGCTGTTTTTT
TRBD2	.	TRBV5-1	TRBJ2-1	CASSGVAGAHNEQFF	TGCGCCAGCAGCGGGGTCGCGGGAGCCCACAATGAGCAGTTCTTC
.	many	TRBV29-1	TRBJ2-7	CSVLTGSRYEQYF	TGCAGCGTCTTAACAGGGTCCCGCTACGAGCAGTACTTC
.	many	TRBV7-6	TRBJ2-1	CASSAEGRGYNEQFF	TGTGCCAGCAGCGCGGAGGGGAGAGGCTACAATGAGCAGTTCTTC
TRBD1	many	TRBV5-1	TRBJ2-1	CASSFQPGQGYNEQFF	TGCGCCAGCAGCTTCCAACCGGGACAGGGGTACAATGAGCAGTTCTTC
.	many	TRBV10-3	TRBJ2-3	CAISESGTSVADTQYF	TGTGCCATCAGTGAGTCAGGGACCTCGGTTGCAGATACGCAGTATTTT
.	many	TRBV4-3	TRBJ2-1	CASSQDYRAPYNEQFF	TGCGCCAGCAGCCAAGACTATCGGGCTCCCTACAATGAGCAGTTCTTC
.	many	TRBV29-1	TRBJ2-1	CSVEDSVRTHEYNEQFF	TGCAGCGTTGAAGATTCGGTCAGGACCCACGAATACAATGAGCAGTTCTTC
.	many	TRBV12-3/TRBV12-4	TRBJ1-4	CASSLVSYYKDPVKLFF	TGTGCCAGCAGTTTAGTTTCTTACTATAAGGACCCCGTGAAACTGTTTTTT
TRBD2	.	TRBV11-2	TRBJ2-2	CASSLSAGGLNTGELFF	TGTGCCAGCAGCTTATCAGCGGGGGGCCTGAACACCGGGGAGCTGTTTTTT
.	.	TRBV6-4	TRBJ2-2	CASSPGGHNTGELFF	TGTGCCAGCAGCCCCGGGGGACACAACACCGGGGAGCTGTTTTTT